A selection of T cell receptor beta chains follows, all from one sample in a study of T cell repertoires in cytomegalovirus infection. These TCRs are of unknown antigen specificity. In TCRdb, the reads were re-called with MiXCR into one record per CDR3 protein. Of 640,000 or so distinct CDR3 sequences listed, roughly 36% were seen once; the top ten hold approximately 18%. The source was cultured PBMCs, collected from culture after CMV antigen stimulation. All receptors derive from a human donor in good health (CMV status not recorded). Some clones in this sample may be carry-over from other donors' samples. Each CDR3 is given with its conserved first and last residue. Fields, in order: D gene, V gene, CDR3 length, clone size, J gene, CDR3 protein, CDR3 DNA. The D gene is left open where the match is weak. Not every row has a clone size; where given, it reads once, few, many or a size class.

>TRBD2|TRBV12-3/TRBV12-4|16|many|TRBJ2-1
CASSRTSGGAVDEQFF
TGTGCCAGCAGCCGGACTAGCGGGGGGGCCGTGGATGAGCAGTTCTTC
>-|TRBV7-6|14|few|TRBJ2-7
CASSLARAFYEQYF
TGTGCCAGCAGCTTAGCGCGGGCCTTCTACGAGCAGTACTTC
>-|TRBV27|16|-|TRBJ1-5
CASSSLEGHSNQPQHF
TGTGCCAGCAGCAGCTTGGAGGGCCATAGCAATCAGCCCCAGCATTTT
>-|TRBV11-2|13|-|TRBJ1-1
CASSTYRDTEAFF
TGTGCCAGCAGCACATACAGGGACACTGAAGCTTTCTTT
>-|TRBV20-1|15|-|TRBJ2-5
CSARGLGGIGETQYF
TGCAGTGCTAGAGGCCTGGGAGGAATTGGGGAGACCCAGTACTTC
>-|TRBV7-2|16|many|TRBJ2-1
CASSSRQALSYNEQFF
TGTGCCAGCAGCTCCAGACAGGCCCTCTCCTACAATGAGCAGTTCTTC
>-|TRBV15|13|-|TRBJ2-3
CATSGGLTDTQYF
TGTGCCACCAGCGGGGGACTGACAGATACGCAGTATTTT
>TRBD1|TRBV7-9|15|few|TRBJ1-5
CASSLGQGVSQPQHF
TGTGCCAGCAGCTTGGGACAGGGGGTTAGTCAGCCCCAGCATTTT
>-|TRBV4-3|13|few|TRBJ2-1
CASSERGRNEQFF
TGCGCCAGTAGTGAGAGAGGGCGCAATGAGCAGTTCTTC
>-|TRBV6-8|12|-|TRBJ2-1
CASSTEYNEQFF
TGTGCCAGCTCAACAGAATACAATGAGCAGTTCTTC
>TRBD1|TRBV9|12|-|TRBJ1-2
CASGQGVDGYTF
TGTGCCAGCGGACAGGGGGTCGATGGCTACACCTTC
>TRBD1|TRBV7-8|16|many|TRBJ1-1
CASSLPKDRGSTEAFF
TGTGCCAGCAGCTTACCTAAAGACAGGGGTAGCACTGAAGCTTTCTTT
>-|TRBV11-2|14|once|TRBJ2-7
CASSLQGRGGEQYF
TGTGCCAGCAGCTTACAGGGCAGGGGAGGCGAGCAGTACTTC
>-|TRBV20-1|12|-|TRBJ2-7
CSARIREREQYF
TGCAGTGCTAGGATCCGGGAGCGGGAGCAGTACTTC
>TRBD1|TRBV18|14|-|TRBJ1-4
CASSPSTGGEKLFF
TGTGCCAGCTCCCCCAGCACAGGGGGTGAAAAACTGTTTTTT